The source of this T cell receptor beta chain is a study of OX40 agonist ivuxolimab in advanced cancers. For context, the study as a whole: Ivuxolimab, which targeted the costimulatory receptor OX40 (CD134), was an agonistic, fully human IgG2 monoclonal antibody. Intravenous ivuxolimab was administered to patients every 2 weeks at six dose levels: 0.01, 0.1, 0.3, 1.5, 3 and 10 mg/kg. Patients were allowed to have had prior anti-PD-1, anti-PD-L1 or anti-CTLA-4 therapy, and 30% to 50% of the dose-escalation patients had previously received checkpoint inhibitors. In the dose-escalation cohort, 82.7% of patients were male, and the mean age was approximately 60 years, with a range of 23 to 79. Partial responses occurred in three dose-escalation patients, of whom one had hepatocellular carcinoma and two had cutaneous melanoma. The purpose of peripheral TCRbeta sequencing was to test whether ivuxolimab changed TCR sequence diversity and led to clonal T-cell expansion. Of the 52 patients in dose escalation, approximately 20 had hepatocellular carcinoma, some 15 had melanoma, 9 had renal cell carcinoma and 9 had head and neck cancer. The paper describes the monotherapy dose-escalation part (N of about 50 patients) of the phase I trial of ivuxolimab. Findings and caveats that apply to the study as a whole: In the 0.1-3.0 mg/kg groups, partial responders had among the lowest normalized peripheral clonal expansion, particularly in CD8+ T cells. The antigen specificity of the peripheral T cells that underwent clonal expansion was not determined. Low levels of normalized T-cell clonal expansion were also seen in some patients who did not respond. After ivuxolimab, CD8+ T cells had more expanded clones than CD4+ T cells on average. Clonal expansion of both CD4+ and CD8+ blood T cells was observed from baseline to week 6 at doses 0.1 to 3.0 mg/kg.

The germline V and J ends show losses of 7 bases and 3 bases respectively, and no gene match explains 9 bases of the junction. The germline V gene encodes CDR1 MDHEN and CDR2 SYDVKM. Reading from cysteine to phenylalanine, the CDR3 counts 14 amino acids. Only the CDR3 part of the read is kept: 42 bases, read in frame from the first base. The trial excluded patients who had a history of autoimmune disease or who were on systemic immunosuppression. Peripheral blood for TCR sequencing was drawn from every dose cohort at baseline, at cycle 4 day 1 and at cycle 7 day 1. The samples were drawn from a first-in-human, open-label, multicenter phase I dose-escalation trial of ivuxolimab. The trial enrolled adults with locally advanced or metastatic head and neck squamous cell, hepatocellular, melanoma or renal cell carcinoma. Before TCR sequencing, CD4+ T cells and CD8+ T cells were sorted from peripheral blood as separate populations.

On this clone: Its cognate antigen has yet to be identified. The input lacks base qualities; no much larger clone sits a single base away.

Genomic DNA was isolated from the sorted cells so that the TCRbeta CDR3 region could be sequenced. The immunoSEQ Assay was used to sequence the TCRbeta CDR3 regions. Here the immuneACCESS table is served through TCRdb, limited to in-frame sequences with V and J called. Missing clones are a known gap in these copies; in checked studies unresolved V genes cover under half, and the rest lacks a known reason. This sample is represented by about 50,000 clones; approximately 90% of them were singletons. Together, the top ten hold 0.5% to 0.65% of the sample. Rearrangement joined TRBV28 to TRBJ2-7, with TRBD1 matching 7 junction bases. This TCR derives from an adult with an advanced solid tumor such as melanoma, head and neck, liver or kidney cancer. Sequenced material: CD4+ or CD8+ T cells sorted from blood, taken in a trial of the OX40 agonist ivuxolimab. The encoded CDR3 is CASMRPGGFYEQYF. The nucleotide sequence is TGTGCCAGCATGAGGCCAGGGGGTTTCTACGAGCAGTACTTC.